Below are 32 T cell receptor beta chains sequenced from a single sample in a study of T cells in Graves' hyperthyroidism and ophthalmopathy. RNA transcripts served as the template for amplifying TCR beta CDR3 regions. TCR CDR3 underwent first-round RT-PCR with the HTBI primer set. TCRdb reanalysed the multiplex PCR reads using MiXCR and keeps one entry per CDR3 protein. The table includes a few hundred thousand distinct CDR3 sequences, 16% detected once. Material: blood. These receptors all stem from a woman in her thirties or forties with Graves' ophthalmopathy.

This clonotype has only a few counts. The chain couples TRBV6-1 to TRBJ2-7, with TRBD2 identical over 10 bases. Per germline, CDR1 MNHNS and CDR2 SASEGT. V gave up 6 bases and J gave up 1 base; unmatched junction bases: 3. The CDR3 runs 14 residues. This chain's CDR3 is CASRKLAGSYEQYF. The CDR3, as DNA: TGTGCCAGCAGAAAACTAGCGGGGTCCTACGAGCAGTACTTC.

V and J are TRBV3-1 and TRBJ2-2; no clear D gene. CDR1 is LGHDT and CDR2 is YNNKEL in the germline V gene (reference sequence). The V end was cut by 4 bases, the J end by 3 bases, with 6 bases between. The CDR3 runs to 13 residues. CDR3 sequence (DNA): TGTGCCAGCAGCCCCCACCACACCGGGGAGCTGTTTTTT. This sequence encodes CASSPHHTGELFF.

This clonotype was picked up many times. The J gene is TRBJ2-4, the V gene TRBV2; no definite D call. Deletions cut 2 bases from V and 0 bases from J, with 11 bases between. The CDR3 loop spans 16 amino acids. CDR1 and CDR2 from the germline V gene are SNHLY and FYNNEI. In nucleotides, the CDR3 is TGTGCCAGCAGTGAAAGGGAAGGGATAGCCAAAAACATTCAGTACTTC. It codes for CASSEREGIAKNIQYF. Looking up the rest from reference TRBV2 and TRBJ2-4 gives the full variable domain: EPEVTQTPSHQVTQMGQEVILRCVPISNHLYFYWYRQILGQKVEFLVSFYNNEISEKSEIFDDQFSVERPDGSNFTLKIRSTKLEDSAMYFCASSEREGIAKNIQYFGAGTRLSVL.

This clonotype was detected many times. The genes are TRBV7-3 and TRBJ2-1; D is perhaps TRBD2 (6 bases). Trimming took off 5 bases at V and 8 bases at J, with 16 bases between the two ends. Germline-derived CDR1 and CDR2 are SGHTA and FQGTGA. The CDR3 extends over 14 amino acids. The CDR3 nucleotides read TGTGCCAGCAGCCCTATGGGGGGATCCGATGAGCAGTTCTTC. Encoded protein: CASSPMGGSDEQFF. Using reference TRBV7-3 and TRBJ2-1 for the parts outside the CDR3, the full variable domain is GAGVSQTPSNKVTEKGKYVELRCDPISGHTALYWYRQSLGQGPEFLIYFQGTGAADDSGLPNDRFFAVRPEGSVSTLKIQRTERGDSAVYLCASSPMGGSDEQFFGPGTRLTVL.

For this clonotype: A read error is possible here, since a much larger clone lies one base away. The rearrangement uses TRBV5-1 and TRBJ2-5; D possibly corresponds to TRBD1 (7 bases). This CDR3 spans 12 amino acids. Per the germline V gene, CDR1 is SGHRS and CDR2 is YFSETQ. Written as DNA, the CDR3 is TGTGCCAGCAGCTTCCAGGGGGAGGCCCAGTACTTC. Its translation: CASSFQGEAQYF. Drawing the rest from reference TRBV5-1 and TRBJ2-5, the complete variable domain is KAGVTQTPRYLIKTRGQQVTLSCSPISGHRSVSWYQQTPGQGLQFLFEYFSETQRNKGNFPGRFSGRQFSNSRSEMNVSTLELGDSALYLCASSFQGEAQYFGPGTRLLVL.

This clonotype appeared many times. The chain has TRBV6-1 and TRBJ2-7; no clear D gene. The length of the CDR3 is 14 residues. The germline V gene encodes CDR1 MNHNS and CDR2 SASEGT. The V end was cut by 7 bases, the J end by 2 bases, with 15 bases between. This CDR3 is CASKIEESPYEQYF. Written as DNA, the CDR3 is TGTGCCAGCAAGATTGAGGAAAGCCCCTACGAGCAGTACTTC.

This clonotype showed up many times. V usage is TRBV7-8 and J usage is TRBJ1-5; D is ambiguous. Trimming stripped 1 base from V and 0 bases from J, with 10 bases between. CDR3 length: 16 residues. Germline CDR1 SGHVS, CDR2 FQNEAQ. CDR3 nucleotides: TGTGCCAGCAGCTTAGGCGCGATATATAGCAATCAGCCCCAGCATTTT. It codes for CASSLGAIYSNQPQHF.

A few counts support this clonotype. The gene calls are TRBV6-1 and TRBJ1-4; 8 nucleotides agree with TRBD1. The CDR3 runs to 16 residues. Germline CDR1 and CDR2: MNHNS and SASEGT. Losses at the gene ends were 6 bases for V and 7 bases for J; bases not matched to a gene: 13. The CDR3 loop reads CASRGGLDRVREKLFF. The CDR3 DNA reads TGTGCCAGCAGGGGGGGGTTGGACAGGGTCCGTGAAAAACTGTTTTTT.

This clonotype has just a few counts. CDR3 sequence (DNA): TGCGCCAGCAGCCATCCTAGACAGGTACAAGAGACCCAGTACTTC. This codes for CASSHPRQVQETQYF. V usage is TRBV4-1 and J usage is TRBJ2-5; D possibly corresponds to TRBD1 (6 bases). Germline CDR1 and CDR2: MGHRA and YSYEKL. The V gene lost 3 bases and the J gene lost 2 bases, with 13 bases spanning the gap. The CDR3 contains 15 residues.

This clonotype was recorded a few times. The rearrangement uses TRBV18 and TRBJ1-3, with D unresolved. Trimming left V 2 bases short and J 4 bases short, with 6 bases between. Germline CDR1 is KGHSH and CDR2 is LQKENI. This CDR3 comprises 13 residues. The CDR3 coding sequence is TGTGCCAGCTCACCAGGGATCGGAAACACCATATATTTT. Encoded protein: CASSPGIGNTIYF.

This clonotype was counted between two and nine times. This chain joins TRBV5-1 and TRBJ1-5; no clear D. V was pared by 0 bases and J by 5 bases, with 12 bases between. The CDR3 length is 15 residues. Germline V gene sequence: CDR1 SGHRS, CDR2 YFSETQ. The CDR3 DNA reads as TGCGCCAGCAGCTTGGCGGGGAACCGCCATCAGCCCCAGCATTTT. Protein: CASSLAGNRHQPQHF.

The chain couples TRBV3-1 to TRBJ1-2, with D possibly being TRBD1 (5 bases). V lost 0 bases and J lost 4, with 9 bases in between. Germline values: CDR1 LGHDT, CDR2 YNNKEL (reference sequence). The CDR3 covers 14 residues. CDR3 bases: TGTGCCAGCAGCCAAGATCCAGGGAGCTATGGCTACACCTTC. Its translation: CASSQDPGSYGYTF.

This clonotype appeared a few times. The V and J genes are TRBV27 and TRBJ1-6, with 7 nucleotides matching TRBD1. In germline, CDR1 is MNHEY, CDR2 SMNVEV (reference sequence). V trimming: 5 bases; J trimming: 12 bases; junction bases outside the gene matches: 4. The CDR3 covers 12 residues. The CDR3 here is CASSPQGEPLHF. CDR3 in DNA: TGTGCCAGCAGTCCCCAGGGGGAACCCCTCCACTTT.

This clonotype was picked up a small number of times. The CDR3 region has the DNA TGCAGTGCTCGGACAGGGAGGATCACGAACACCGGGGAGCTGTTTTTT. This translates into CSARTGRITNTGELFF. The chain couples TRBV20-1 to TRBJ2-2, with 8 bases that match TRBD1. This CDR3 region has 16 residues. V lost 5 bases and J lost 0; bases outside the gene matches: 8. Germline loops: CDR1 DFQATT, CDR2 SNEGSKA (reference sequence).

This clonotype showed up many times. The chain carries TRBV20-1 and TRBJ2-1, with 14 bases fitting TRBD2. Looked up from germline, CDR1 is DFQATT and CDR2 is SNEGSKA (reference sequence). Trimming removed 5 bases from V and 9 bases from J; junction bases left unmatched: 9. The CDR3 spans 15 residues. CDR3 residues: CSAATTSGRESEQFF. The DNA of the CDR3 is TGCAGTGCTGCTACGACTAGCGGGAGGGAAAGTGAGCAGTTCTTC.

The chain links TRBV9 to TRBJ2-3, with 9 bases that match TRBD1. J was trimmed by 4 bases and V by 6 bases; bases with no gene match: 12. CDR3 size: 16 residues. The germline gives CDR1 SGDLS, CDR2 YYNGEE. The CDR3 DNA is TGTGCCAGCACCATAGGGACAGGGCCTCGGTCAGATACGCAGTATTTT. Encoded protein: CASTIGTGPRSDTQYF.

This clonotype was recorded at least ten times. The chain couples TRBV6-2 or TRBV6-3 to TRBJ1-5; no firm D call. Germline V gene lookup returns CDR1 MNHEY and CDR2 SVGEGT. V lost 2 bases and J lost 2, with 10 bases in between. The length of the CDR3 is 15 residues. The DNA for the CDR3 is TGTGCCAGCAGTTACCCGGGTATCGGCAATCAGCCCCAGCATTTT. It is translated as CASSYPGIGNQPQHF.

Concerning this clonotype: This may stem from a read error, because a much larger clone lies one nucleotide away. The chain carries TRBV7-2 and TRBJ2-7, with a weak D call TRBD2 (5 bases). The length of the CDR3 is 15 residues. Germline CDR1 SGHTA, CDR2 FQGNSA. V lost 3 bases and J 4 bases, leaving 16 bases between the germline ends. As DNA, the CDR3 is TGTGCCAGCAGCTTCGGTGGTCGCGGGCGGTACGAGCAGTACTTC. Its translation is CASSFGGRGRYEQYF.

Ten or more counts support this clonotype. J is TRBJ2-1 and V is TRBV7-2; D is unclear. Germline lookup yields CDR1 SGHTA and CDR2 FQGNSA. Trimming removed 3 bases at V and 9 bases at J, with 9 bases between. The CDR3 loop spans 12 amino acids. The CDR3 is CASSLLAIEQFF. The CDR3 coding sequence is TGTGCCAGCAGCTTGCTCGCAATTGAGCAGTTCTTC.

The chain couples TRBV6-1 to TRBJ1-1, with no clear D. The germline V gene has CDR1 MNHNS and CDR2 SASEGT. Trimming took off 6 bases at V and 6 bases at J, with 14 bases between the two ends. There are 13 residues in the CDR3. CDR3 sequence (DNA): TGTGCCAGCAGCACCACCCGGTGGGCTGAAGCTTTCTTT. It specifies CASSTTRWAEAFF.

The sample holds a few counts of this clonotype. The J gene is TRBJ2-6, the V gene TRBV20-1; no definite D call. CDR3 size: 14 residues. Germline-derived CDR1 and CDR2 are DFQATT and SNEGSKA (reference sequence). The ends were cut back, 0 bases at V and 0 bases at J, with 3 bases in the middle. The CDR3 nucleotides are TGCAGTGCTAGAGAGAACTCTGGGGCCAACGTCCTGACTTTC. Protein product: CSARENSGANVLTF.

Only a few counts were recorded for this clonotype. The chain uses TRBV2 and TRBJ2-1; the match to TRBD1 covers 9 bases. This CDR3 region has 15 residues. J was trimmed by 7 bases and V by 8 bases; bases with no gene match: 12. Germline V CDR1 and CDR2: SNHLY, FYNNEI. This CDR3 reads CASGTTGTGWNEQFF. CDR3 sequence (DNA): TGTGCCAGCGGGACCACCGGGACAGGGTGGAATGAGCAGTTCTTC.

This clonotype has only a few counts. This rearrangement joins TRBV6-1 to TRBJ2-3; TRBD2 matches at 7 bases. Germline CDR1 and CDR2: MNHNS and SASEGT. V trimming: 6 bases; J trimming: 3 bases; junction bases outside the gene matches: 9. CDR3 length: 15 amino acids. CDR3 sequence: CASRGMAAGTDTQYF. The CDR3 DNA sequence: TGTGCCAGCAGGGGGATGGCAGCGGGAACAGATACGCAGTATTTT.

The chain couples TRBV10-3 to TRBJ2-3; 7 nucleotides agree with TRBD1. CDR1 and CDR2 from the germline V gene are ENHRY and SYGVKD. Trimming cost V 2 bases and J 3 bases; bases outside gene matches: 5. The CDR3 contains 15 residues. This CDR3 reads CAISEPQQGTDTQYF. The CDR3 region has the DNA TGTGCCATCAGTGAGCCGCAACAGGGGACAGATACGCAGTATTTT.

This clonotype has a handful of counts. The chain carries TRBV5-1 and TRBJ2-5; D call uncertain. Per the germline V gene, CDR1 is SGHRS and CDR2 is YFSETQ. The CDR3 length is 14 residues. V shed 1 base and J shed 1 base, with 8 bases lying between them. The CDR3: CASSLTGAQETQYF. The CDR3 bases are TGCGCCAGCAGCTTGACCGGAGCCCAAGAGACCCAGTACTTC.

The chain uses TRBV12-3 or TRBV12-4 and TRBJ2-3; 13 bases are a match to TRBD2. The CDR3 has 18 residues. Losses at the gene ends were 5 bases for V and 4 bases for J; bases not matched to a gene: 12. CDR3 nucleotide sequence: TGTGCCAGCAGTCGTCGGACTAGCGGGAGATTCCCCCCAGATACGCAGTATTTT. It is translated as CASSRRTSGRFPPDTQYF.

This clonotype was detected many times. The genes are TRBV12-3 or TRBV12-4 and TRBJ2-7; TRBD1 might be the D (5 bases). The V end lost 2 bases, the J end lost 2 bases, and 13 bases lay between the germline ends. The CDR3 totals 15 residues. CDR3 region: CASSLMQGQPYEQYF. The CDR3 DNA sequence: TGTGCCAGCAGTTTAATGCAGGGCCAACCCTACGAGCAGTACTTC.

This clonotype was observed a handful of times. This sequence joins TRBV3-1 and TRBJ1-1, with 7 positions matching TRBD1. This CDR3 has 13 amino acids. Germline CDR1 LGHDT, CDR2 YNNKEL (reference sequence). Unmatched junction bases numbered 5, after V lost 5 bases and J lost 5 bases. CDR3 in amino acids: CASSSGTATEAFF. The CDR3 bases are TGTGCCAGCAGCTCCGGGACAGCTACTGAAGCTTTCTTT.

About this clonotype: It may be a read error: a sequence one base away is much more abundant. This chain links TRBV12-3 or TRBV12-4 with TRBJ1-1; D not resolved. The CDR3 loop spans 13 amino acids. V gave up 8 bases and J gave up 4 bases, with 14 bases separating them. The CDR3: CASLQMGSTEAFF. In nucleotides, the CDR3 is TGTGCCAGCCTCCAGATGGGAAGCACTGAAGCTTTCTTT.

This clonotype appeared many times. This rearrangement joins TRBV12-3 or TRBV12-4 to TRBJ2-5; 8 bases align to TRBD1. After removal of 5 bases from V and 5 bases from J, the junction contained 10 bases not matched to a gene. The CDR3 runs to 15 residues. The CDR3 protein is CASSARTGSKETQYF. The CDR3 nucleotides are TGTGCCAGCAGTGCCAGGACAGGGAGTAAGGAGACCCAGTACTTC.

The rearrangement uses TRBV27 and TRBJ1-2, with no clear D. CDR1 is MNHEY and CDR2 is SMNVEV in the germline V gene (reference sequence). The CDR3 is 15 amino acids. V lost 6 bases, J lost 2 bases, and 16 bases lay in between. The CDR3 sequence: CASSPGRATNYGYTF. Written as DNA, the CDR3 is TGTGCCAGCAGCCCGGGTAGGGCCACCAACTATGGCTACACCTTC.

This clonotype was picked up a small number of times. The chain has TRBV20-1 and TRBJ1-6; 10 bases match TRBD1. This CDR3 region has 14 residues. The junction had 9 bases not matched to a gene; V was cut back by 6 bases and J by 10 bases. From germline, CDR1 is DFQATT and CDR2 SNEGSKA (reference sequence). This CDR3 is CSAAFGTGESPLHF. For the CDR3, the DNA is TGCAGTGCCGCTTTCGGGACAGGGGAATCACCCCTCCACTTT.